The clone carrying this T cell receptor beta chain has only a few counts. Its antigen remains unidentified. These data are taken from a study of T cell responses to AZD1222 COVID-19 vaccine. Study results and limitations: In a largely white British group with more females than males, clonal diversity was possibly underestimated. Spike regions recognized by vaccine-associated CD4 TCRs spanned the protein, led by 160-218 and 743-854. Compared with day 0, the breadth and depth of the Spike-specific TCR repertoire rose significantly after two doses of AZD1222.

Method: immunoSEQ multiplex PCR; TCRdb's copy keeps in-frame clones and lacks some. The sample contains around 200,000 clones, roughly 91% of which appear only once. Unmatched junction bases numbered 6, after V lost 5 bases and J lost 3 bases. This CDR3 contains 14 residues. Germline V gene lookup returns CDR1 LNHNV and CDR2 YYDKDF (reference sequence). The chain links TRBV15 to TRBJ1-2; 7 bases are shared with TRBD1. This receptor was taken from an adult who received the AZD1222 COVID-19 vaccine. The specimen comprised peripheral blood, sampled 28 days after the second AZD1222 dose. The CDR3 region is CATSAPGQYYGYTF. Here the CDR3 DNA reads TGTGCCACCAGCGCGCCGGGACAGTACTATGGCTACACCTTC.